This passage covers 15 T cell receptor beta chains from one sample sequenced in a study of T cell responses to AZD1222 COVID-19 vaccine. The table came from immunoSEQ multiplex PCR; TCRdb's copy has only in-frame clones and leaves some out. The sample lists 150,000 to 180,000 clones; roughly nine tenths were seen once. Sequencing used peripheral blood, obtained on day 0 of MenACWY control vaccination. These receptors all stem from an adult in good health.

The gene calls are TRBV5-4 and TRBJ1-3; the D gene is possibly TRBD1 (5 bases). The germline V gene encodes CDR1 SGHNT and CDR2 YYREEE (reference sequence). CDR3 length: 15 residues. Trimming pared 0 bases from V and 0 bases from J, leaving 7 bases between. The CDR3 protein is CASSLAGGSGNTIYF. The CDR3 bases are TGTGCCAGCAGCTTGGCTGGGGGCTCTGGAAACACCATATATTTT.

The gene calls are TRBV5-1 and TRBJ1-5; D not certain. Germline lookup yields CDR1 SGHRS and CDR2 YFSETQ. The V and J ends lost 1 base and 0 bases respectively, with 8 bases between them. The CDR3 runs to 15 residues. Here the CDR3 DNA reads TGCGCCAGCAGCTTGTCAGGCGATAGCAATCAGCCCCAGCATTTT. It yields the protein CASSLSGDSNQPQHF. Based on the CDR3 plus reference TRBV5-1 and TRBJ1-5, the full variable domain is KAGVTQTPRYLIKTRGQQVTLSCSPISGHRSVSWYQQTPGQGLQFLFEYFSETQRNKGNFPGRFSGRQFSNSRSEMNVSTLELGDSALYLCASSLSGDSNQPQHFGDGTRLSIL.

The CDR3 sequence: CASSPRGNTIYF. The CDR3 DNA is TGTGCCAGCAGCCCGCGTGGAAACACCATATATTTT. The gene calls are TRBV6-5 and TRBJ1-3; D not certain. The ends were cut back, 6 bases at V and 3 bases at J, with 6 bases in the middle. CDR1 is MNHEY and CDR2 is SVGAGI in the germline V gene. The length of the CDR3 is 12 residues.

CDR3 nucleotide sequence: TGTGCCAGCAGCGGACTAGCGCACGAGCAGTACTTC. Amino acids: CASSGLAHEQYF. The J gene is TRBJ2-7, the V gene TRBV5-6; TRBD2 matches at 9 bases. Germline V gene data show CDR1 as SGHDT and CDR2 as YYEEEE. V shed 4 bases, J shed 5 bases, and the junction held 1 base outside the gene matches. This CDR3 is built from 12 residues.

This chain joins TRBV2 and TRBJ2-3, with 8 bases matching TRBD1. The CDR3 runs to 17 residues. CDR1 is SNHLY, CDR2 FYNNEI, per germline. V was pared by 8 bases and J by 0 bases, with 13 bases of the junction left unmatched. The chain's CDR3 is CASAKEETGDSTDTQYF. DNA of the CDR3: TGTGCCAGCGCTAAGGAAGAGACAGGGGATAGCACAGATACGCAGTATTTT.

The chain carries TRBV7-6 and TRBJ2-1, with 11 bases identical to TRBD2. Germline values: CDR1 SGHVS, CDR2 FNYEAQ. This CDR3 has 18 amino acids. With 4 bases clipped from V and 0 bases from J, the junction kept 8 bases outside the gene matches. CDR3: CASSSGTSGRYSYNEQFF. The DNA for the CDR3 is TGTGCCAGCAGCTCCGGGACTAGCGGACGCTACTCCTACAATGAGCAGTTCTTC.

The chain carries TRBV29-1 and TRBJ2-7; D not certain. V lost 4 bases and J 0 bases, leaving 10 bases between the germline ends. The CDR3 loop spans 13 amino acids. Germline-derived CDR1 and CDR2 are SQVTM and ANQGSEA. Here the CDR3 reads CSVGRKSSYEQYF. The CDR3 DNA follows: TGCAGCGTTGGACGGAAGAGCTCCTACGAGCAGTACTTC.

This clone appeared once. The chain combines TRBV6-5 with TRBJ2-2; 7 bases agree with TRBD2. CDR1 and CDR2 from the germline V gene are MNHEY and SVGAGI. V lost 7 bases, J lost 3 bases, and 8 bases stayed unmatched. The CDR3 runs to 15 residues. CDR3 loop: CASIRGGVDTGELFF. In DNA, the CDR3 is TGTGCCAGCATTAGGGGAGGGGTCGACACCGGGGAGCTGTTTTTT.

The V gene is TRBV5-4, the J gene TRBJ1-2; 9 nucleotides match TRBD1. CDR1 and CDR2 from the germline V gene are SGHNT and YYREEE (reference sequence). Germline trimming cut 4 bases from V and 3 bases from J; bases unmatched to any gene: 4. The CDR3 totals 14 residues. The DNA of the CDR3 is TGTGCCAGCAGCCCCCGACAGGGGGACTATGGCTACACCTTC. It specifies CASSPRQGDYGYTF.

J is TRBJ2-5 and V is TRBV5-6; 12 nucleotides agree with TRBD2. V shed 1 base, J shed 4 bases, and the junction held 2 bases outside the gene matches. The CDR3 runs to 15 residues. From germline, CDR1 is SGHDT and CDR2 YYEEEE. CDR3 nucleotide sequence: TGTGCCAGCAGCTTGACTAGCGGGGGGAGAGAGACCCAGTACTTC. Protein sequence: CASSLTSGGRETQYF. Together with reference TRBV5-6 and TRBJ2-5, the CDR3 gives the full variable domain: DAGVTQSPTHLIKTRGQQVTLRCSPKSGHDTVSWYQQALGQGPQFIFQYYEEEERQRGNFPDRFSGHQFPNYSSELNVNALLLGDSALYLCASSLTSGGRETQYFGPGTRLLVL.

The CDR3 protein is CASSPYGTSRSVYGYTF. CDR3 DNA: TGTGCCAGCAGTCCGTACGGCACATCGAGATCGGTCTATGGCTACACCTTC. This sequence joins TRBV27 and TRBJ1-2; D gene ambiguous. V gave up 5 bases and J gave up 4 bases, with 23 bases separating them. CDR1 and CDR2 (germline): MNHEY, SMNVEV (reference sequence). The CDR3 consists of 17 residues.

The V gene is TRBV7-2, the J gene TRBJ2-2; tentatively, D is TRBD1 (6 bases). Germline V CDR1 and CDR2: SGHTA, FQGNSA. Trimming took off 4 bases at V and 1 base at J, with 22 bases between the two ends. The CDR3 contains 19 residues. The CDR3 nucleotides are TGTGCCAGCAGCTCGCCCACGGACAGCCCAGAACGGAACACCGGGGAGCTGTTTTTT. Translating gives CASSSPTDSPERNTGELFF.

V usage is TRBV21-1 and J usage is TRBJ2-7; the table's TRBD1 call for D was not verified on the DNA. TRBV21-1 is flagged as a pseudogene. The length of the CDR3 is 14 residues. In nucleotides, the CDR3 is TGTGCCATCTCCTTAAGAGGACAGGGCTACGAGCAGTACTTC. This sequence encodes CAISLRGQGYEQYF.

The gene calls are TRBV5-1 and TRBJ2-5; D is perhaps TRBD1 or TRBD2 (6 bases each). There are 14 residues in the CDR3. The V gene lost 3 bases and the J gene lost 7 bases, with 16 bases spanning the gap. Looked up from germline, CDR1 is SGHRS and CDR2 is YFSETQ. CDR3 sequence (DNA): TGCGCCAGCAGCTCGGTCGGGGGCGTAGGGACCCAGTACTTC. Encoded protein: CASSSVGGVGTQYF.

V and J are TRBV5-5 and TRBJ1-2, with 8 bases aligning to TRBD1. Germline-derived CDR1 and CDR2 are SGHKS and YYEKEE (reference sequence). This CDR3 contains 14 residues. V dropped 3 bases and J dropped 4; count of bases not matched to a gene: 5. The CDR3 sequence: CASSSQGAGYGYTF. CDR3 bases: TGTGCCAGCAGCTCCCAGGGGGCGGGCTATGGCTACACCTTC.